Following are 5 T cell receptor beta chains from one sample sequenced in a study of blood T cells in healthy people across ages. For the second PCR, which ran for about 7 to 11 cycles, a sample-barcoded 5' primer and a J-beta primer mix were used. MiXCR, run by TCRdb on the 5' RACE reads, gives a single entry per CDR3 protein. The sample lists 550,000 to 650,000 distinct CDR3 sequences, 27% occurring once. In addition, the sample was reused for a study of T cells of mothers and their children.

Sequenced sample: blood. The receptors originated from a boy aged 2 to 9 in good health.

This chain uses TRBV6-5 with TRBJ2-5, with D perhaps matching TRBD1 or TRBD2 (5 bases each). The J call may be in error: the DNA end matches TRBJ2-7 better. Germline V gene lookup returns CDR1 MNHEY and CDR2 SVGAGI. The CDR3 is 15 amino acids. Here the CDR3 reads CASSYGAGGTYEQYF. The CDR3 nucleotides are TGTGCCAGCAGTTACGGGGCGGGCGGTACCTACGAGCAGTACTTC.

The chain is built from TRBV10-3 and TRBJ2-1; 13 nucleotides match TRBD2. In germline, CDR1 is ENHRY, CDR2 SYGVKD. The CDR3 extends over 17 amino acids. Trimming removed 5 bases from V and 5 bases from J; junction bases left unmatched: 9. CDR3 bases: TGTGCCATCAGTCCTACGCCTGGACTAGCGGGGGACAATGAGCAGTTCTTC. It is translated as CAISPTPGLAGDNEQFF.

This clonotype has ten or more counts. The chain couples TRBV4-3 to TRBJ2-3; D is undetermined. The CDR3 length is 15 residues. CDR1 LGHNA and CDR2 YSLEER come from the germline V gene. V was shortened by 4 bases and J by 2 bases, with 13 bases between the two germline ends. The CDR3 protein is CASSPNQAVTDTQYF. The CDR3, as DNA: TGCGCCAGCAGCCCCAACCAGGCAGTCACAGATACGCAGTATTTT.

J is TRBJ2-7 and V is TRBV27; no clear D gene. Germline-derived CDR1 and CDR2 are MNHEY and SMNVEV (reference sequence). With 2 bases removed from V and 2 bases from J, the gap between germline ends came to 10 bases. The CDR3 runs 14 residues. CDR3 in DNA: TGTGCCAGCAGTTTACTCGCGACCCCCTACGAGCAGTACTTC. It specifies CASSLLATPYEQYF.

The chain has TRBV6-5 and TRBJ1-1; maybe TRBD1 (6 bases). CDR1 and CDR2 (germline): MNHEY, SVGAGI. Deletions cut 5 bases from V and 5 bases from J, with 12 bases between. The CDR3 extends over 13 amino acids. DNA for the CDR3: TGTGCCAGCAGTAGGGGGGCTTTGACTGAAGCTTTCTTT. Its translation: CASSRGALTEAFF.